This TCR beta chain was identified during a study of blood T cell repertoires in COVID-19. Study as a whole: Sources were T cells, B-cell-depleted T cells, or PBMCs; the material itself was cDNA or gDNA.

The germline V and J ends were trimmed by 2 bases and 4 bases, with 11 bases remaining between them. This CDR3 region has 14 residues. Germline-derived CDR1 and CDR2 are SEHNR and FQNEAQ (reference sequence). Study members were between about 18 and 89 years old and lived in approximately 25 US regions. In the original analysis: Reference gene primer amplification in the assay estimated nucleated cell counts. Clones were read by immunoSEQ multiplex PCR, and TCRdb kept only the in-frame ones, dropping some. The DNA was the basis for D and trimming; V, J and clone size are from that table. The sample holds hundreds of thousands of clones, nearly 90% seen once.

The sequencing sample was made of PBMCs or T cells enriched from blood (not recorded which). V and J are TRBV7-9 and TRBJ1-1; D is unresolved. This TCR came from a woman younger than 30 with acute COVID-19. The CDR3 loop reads CASSLSGEATEAFF. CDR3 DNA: TGTGCCAGCAGCTTAAGCGGGGAGGCCACTGAAGCTTTCTTT.